Listed below are T cell receptor beta chains from one sample, sequenced in a study of identical twins. TCRdb ran MiXCR on the 5' RACE reads and lists one entry per CDR3 protein. The table includes 500,000 to 550,000 distinct CDR3 sequences, 20% to 25% detected once. These data also featured in a second study, about yellow fever vaccine responses in identical twins.

What was sequenced was CD4+ T cells sorted from blood. All receptors come from a woman between 18 and 29 years old in good health. CDR3s include the opening cysteine and the closing phenylalanine or tryptophan. Fields, in order: V gene, clone size, CDR3 length, D gene, J gene, CDR3 DNA, CDR3 protein. D genes are given only for firm matches. Size is omitted from some rows. Given values are once, few, many or a class for expanded clones.

TRBV11-3	-	15	-	TRBJ2-3	TGTGCCAGCAGCTCAGTGGGAACCATTTTAGATACGCAGTATTTT	CASSSVGTILDTQYF
TRBV10-3	many	15	-	TRBJ1-1	TGTGCCATCAGTGATAAGGGCAACTTGAACACTGAAGCTTTCTTT	CAISDKGNLNTEAFF
TRBV29-1	few	17	TRBD1	TRBJ1-1	TGCAGCGTTGAAGCCTCACAGGGGTTGGCTCTCAACACTGAAGCTTTCTTT	CSVEASQGLALNTEAFF
TRBV10-3	few	13	-	TRBJ2-7	TGTGCCATCAGTGAGTTGTCGAGCGTCGAGCAGTACTTC	CAISELSSVEQYF
TRBV7-9	few	14	-	TRBJ2-2	TGTGCCAGCAGCTTAGCGGCGAGCCCCGGGGAGCTGTTTTTT	CASSLAASPGELFF
TRBV15	-	17	TRBD1	TRBJ2-5	TGTGCCACCAGCGGAGCCCACAGGGGGTTGACCCACGAGACCCAGTACTTC	CATSGAHRGLTHETQYF
TRBV20-1	few	18	TRBD2	TRBJ2-1	TGCAGTGCTAGTTACTGGCTAGCGGGGGGCGACTCCTACAATGAGCAGTTCTTC	CSASYWLAGGDSYNEQFF
TRBV29-1	-	14	TRBD1	TRBJ2-3	TGCAGCGTTGACCAGGGGGTTGGCACAGATACGCAGTATTTT	CSVDQGVGTDTQYF
TRBV21-1	few	14	-	TRBJ1-5	TGTGCCACCCCAGGGTGGGGGGCCAATCAGCCCCAGCATTTT	CATPGWGANQPQHF
TRBV20-1	few	15	-	TRBJ2-1	TGCAGTGCTAGTGTTGGAGGGCCTTCCCGGAGTGAGCAGTTCTTC	CSASVGGPSRSEQFF
TRBV29-1	-	15	TRBD1	TRBJ2-1	TGCAGCGTTGAATTGGGACAGGGGTTCTACAATGAGCAGTTCTTC	CSVELGQGFYNEQFF
TRBV5-1	few	15	TRBD2	TRBJ2-7	TGCGCCAGCAGCTTGGACGGGACTAGTATCTACGAGCAGTACTTC	CASSLDGTSIYEQYF
TRBV5-1	-	19	-	TRBJ2-6	TGCGCCAGCAGCTTGGACCCGACAGCTGTAGTCTCTGGGGCCAACGTCCTGACTTTC	CASSLDPTAVVSGANVLTF
TRBV12-3/TRBV12-4	few	16	-	TRBJ2-1	TGTGCCAGCAGTCTTCTTCGGACAGATTCGTACAATGAGCAGTTCTTC	CASSLLRTDSYNEQFF
TRBV5-8	-	13	TRBD2	TRBJ2-3	TGTGCCAGCAGACCCGGGGGGGCAGATACGCAGTATTTT	CASRPGGADTQYF
TRBV12-5	-	15	-	TRBJ1-2	TGTGCTAGTGGTTTGGTAATTAAGGAGACAGCAGGCTACACCTTC	CASGLVIKETAGYTF
TRBV2	few	16	TRBD2	TRBJ2-1	TGTGCCAGCAGCAGACTAGCGGAGGGACCACACAATGAGCAGTTCTTC	CASSRLAEGPHNEQFF
TRBV5-1	few	16	TRBD2	TRBJ2-1	TGCGCCAGCAGCTTGGAGTTAGCGGGGGGCTACAATGAGCAGTTCTTC	CASSLELAGGYNEQFF
TRBV20-1	few	11	-	TRBJ2-1	TGCAGTGCCACCACAGACAATGAGCAGTTCTTC	CSATTDNEQFF
TRBV6-5	many	14	-	TRBJ1-5	TGTGCCAGCAGTTCTCAGGCACCCATGGAGCCCCAGCATTTT	CASSSQAPMEPQHF
TRBV20-1	-	19	TRBD2	TRBJ2-1	TGCAGTGCGCCGAGTCTAGCGGGAGGGCCCCCCTCCTCCTACAATGAGCAGTTCTTC	CSAPSLAGGPPSSYNEQFF
TRBV2	few	14	TRBD1	TRBJ2-1	TGTGCCAGCAGTGGGACAGGGATTAGGGATGAGCAGTTCTTC	CASSGTGIRDEQFF
TRBV12-3/TRBV12-4	-	14	-	TRBJ1-1	TGTGCCAGCACCCCCTTTACTGTGGACACTGAAGCTTTCTTT	CASTPFTVDTEAFF
TRBV7-8	-	15	TRBD2	TRBJ2-5	TGTGCCAGCGGGACTAGCGGGATAGGGCAAGAGACCCAGTACTTC	CASGTSGIGQETQYF
TRBV6-5	-	14	TRBD2	TRBJ2-7	TGTGCCAGCATTTCCGGGACTAGCTCCTACGAGCAGTACTTC	CASISGTSSYEQYF
TRBV7-9	-	17	-	TRBJ1-1	TGTGCCAGCAGCCCCAAGTACACCGGGGGGATGAACACTGAAGCTTTCTTT	CASSPKYTGGMNTEAFF
TRBV5-1	-	16	-	TRBJ1-3	TGCGCCAGCAGCTTGAATCCGCTGAACTCTGGAAACACCATATATTTT	CASSLNPLNSGNTIYF
TRBV6-1	few	13	-	TRBJ2-7	TGTGCCAGCAGTCAGGACATTGTAGTCAAGCAGTACTTC	CASSQDIVVKQYF
TRBV5-1	few	14	TRBD1	TRBJ2-2	TGCGCCAGCAGCTTTCAGGGGGCCAGCGGGGAGCTGTTTTTT	CASSFQGASGELFF
TRBV24-1	few	13	TRBD1	TRBJ2-3	TGTGCCACCGGACAGGAAAGCACAGATACGCAGTATTTT	CATGQESTDTQYF
TRBV7-2	few	15	-	TRBJ1-3	TGTGCCAGCCAGACCGGGGGGTGGACTGGAAACACCATATATTTT	CASQTGGWTGNTIYF
TRBV12-3/TRBV12-4	-	19	-	TRBJ1-1	TGTGCCAGCAGTTTAGCACAGCGGGGGTTACAAGGGCCCCACACTGAAGCTTTCTTT	CASSLAQRGLQGPHTEAFF
TRBV7-8	-	15	TRBD1	TRBJ1-4	TGTGCCAGCAGCCCGTACAGGGGAGGGAGTGAAAAACTGTTTTTT	CASSPYRGGSEKLFF
TRBV4-1	-	16	-	TRBJ2-7	TGCGCCAGCAGCCTTGACGGACAGCCCCGTATCTACGAGCAGTACTTC	CASSLDGQPRIYEQYF
TRBV15	-	15	-	TRBJ1-4	TGTGCCACCAGCAGAGAGGGGCGGTTTAATGAAAAACTGTTTTTT	CATSREGRFNEKLFF
TRBV24-1	few	13	-	TRBJ2-2	TGTGCCTCCCGAGGTAGCGGTTCCGGGGAGCTGTTTTTT	CASRGSGSGELFF
TRBV12-3/TRBV12-4	-	14	-	TRBJ1-1	TGTGCCAGCATCCTGGGGGCCGGGAACACTGAAGCTTTCTTT	CASILGAGNTEAFF
TRBV5-5	few	15	TRBD2	TRBJ2-3	TGTGCCAGCAGACTAGCGGGAACAAGCACAGATACGCAGTATTTT	CASRLAGTSTDTQYF
TRBV24-1	few	12	-	TRBJ1-2	TGTGCCACCAGTGATTCTAACTATGGCTACACCTTC	CATSDSNYGYTF
TRBV9	-	15	TRBD2	TRBJ2-1	TGTGCCAGCAGCCTGGGGCGGGAGGTATACAATGAGCAGTTCTTC	CASSLGREVYNEQFF
TRBV11-3	-	16	-	TRBJ2-1	TGTGCCAGCAGCTTAAGATGGGGTTCAACCGGCAATGAGCAGTTCTTC	CASSLRWGSTGNEQFF
TRBV5-1	few	17	TRBD2	TRBJ2-7	TGCGCCAGCAGCCCAGGACTAGGTGAAGGGTCAACCTACGAGCAGTACTTC	CASSPGLGEGSTYEQYF
TRBV5-6	-	15	TRBD1	TRBJ2-1	TGTGCCAGCAGCTTGGTGGACAGGGATGACAATGAGCAGTTCTTC	CASSLVDRDDNEQFF
TRBV4-1	few	14	TRBD1	TRBJ1-1	TGCGCCAGCAGCCAACCAGGGGGGATCCGAAGGGCTTTCTTT	CASSQPGGIRRAFF
TRBV5-1	few	16	TRBD1	TRBJ2-5	TGCGCCAGCAGCTTGGGACAGGGGATCTCCCAAGAGACCCAGTACTTC	CASSLGQGISQETQYF
TRBV25-1	-	11	-	TRBJ1-6	TGTGCCAGCGGCAGGGGTTCACCCCTCCACTTT	CASGRGSPLHF
TRBV24-1	few	17	-	TRBJ2-1	TGTGCCACCAGTGACGCCGGGGCGGGTTCCTCCTACAATGAGCAGTTCTTC	CATSDAGAGSSYNEQFF
TRBV5-1	few	14	-	TRBJ1-6	TGCGCCAGCGGGCGGGATTCGCCTAATTCACCCCTCCACTTT	CASGRDSPNSPLHF
TRBV10-3	-	15	TRBD2	TRBJ2-1	TGTGCCATCAGTATCGCTAGCGGGAGTGCCAATGAGCAGTTCTTC	CAISIASGSANEQFF
TRBV7-6	-	14	TRBD1	TRBJ2-2	TGTGCCAGCAGCTTGGGGACAGAGCCCGGGGAGCTGTTTTTT	CASSLGTEPGELFF
TRBV7-3	many	16	TRBD2	TRBJ2-1	TGTGCCAGCAGCTCGAGCTTAGCGGGAGGTCGCAATGAGCAGTTCTTC	CASSSSLAGGRNEQFF
TRBV18	-	15	TRBD1	TRBJ2-5	TGTGCCAGCTCACCAGCGACAGGGGAACGAGAGACCCAGTACTTC	CASSPATGERETQYF
TRBV11-2	-	14	TRBD1	TRBJ2-2	TGTGCCAGCAGCCGACAGGGGTCAGGCGGGGAGCTGTTTTTT	CASSRQGSGGELFF
TRBV12-3/TRBV12-4	few	16	-	TRBJ2-1	TGTGCCAGCAGCTTCGGGACCGGGACATCCTGGCGTGAGCAGTTCTTC	CASSFGTGTSWREQFF
TRBV5-1	few	15	-	TRBJ2-2	TGCGCCAGCAGCTTTGGGTCGGGGGACACCGGGGAGCTGTTTTTT	CASSFGSGDTGELFF
TRBV6-5	few	15	-	TRBJ2-3	TGTGCCAGCAGTTACTCGAACGCCAGGACAGATACGCAGTATTTT	CASSYSNARTDTQYF
TRBV12-3/TRBV12-4	many	16	-	TRBJ1-4	TGTGCCAGCAGCCCGGACGCAGCTGCAACTAATGAAAAACTGTTTTTT	CASSPDAAATNEKLFF
TRBV20-1	-	14	TRBD1	TRBJ1-2	TGCAGTGCTACCGGGACAGGGACCAACTATGGCTACACCTTC	CSATGTGTNYGYTF
TRBV10-3	few	15	TRBD1	TRBJ2-2	TGTGCCATCAGTGACAGGGGGCGTCATAGCGGGGAGCTGTTTTTT	CAISDRGRHSGELFF